These T cell receptor beta chains were read from a single sample in a study of CD8 T cell repertoires and HIV-1 epitope variants. Only in-frame clones appear in the TCRdb table, and some are missing; sequencing was by immunoSEQ multiplex PCR. The table shows roughly 4,500 clones, with about 67% occurring only once. Their antigens are not known. The sequencing input was cultured CD8+ T cells derived from PBMCs. Receptor source: a male donor with HIV. The CDR3 runs from the conserved cysteine through the conserved F or W. A D gene is named only where the DNA matches it firmly. Size is stated for part of the rows, as once, few or many counts, or as a class when the clone is expanded.

v_gene: TRBV10-3
j_gene: TRBJ1-4
abundance: few
d_gene: NA
CDR3nt: TGTGCCATCAGTGAGACCACCTCTAATGAAAAACTGTTTTTT
CDR3aa: CAISETTSNEKLFF

v_gene: TRBV6-6
j_gene: TRBJ2-7
abundance: NA
d_gene: NA
CDR3nt: TGTGCCAGCAGTTCCGACTACTACGAGCAGTACTTC
CDR3aa: CASSSDYYEQYF

v_gene: TRBV30
j_gene: TRBJ2-5
abundance: NA
d_gene: NA
CDR3nt: TGTGCCTGGAGTACAACACCCGGGATACAAGAGACCCAGTACTTC
CDR3aa: CAWSTTPGIQETQYF

v_gene: TRBV28
j_gene: TRBJ1-2
abundance: NA
d_gene: NA
CDR3nt: TGTGCCAGCAGTTTCCGGGGGGGGGCAGGGAACTATGGCTACACCTTC
CDR3aa: CASSFRGGAGNYGYTF

v_gene: TRBV11-2
j_gene: TRBJ2-1
abundance: NA
d_gene: NA
CDR3nt: TGTGCCAGCAGCTTAGCCACAGGAACCTACAATGAGCAGTTCTTC
CDR3aa: CASSLATGTYNEQFF

v_gene: TRBV27
j_gene: TRBJ2-7
abundance: few
d_gene: TRBD2
CDR3nt: TGTGCCAGCAGTTTATACCTAGCGGGGGGCTACGAGCAGTACTTC
CDR3aa: CASSLYLAGGYEQYF

v_gene: TRBV6-5
j_gene: TRBJ2-1
abundance: few
d_gene: NA
CDR3nt: TGTGCCAGCAGTTACGGGGGCAGGGGTTATGATGAGCAGTTCTTC
CDR3aa: CASSYGGRGYDEQFF

v_gene: TRBV6-5
j_gene: TRBJ1-2
abundance: few
d_gene: NA
CDR3nt: TGTGCCAGCAGCCCCGACTGGAGCTATGGCTACACCTTC
CDR3aa: CASSPDWSYGYTF

v_gene: TRBV5-5
j_gene: TRBJ2-7
abundance: few
d_gene: TRBD2
CDR3nt: TGTGCCAGCAGCTGGACTAGCGGCTCCTACGAGCAGTACTTC
CDR3aa: CASSWTSGSYEQYF

v_gene: TRBV5-5
j_gene: TRBJ2-7
abundance: NA
d_gene: NA
CDR3nt: TGTGCCAGCAGCTTGGGACAGTACCTTCGTGAGCAGTACTTC
CDR3aa: CASSLGQYLREQYF

v_gene: TRBV30
j_gene: TRBJ2-5
abundance: NA
d_gene: NA
CDR3nt: TGTGCCTGGAGTGCGGTCCGGGAGACCCAGTACTTC
CDR3aa: CAWSAVRETQYF

v_gene: TRBV6-6
j_gene: TRBJ2-1
abundance: NA
d_gene: NA
CDR3nt: TGTGCCAGCAGCGACAGATACAATGAGCAGTTCTTC
CDR3aa: CASSDRYNEQFF

v_gene: TRBV5-6
j_gene: TRBJ1-1
abundance: NA
d_gene: NA
CDR3nt: TGTGCCAGCAGCTTGGGTGGAGGTAGAGCTTTCTTT
CDR3aa: CASSLGGGRAFF

v_gene: TRBV19
j_gene: TRBJ1-2
abundance: NA
d_gene: NA
CDR3nt: TGTGCCAGTAGTATGAGTCGCAGGGAACTCGATGGCTACACCTTC
CDR3aa: CASSMSRRELDGYTF

v_gene: TRBV7-9
j_gene: TRBJ2-7
abundance: NA
d_gene: TRBD1
CDR3nt: TGTGCCAGCAGCTCGACAGGGGGCCGCTCCTACGAGCAGTACTTC
CDR3aa: CASSSTGGRSYEQYF

v_gene: TRBV28
j_gene: TRBJ2-1
abundance: few
d_gene: NA
CDR3nt: TGTGCCAGCAGTTTAGAGTACAATGAGCAGTTCTTC
CDR3aa: CASSLEYNEQFF

v_gene: TRBV19
j_gene: TRBJ2-6
abundance: NA
d_gene: NA
CDR3nt: TGTGCCAGTAGTATAGATCAGGGGTCTGGGGCCAACGTCCTGACTTTC
CDR3aa: CASSIDQGSGANVLTF

v_gene: TRBV10-3
j_gene: TRBJ1-1
abundance: NA
d_gene: NA
CDR3nt: TGTGCCATCAGCCCCGACGGCATGAACACTGAAGCTTTCTTT
CDR3aa: CAISPDGMNTEAFF

v_gene: TRBV19
j_gene: TRBJ1-1
abundance: NA
d_gene: NA
CDR3nt: TGTGCCAGTAGGGGGGGGGTTAGGAACACTGAAGCTTTCTTT
CDR3aa: CASRGGVRNTEAFF

v_gene: TRBV28
j_gene: TRBJ1-4
abundance: once
d_gene: NA
CDR3nt: TGTGCCAGCAGGGATCGGGAATGGGAAAAACTGTTTTTT
CDR3aa: CASRDREWEKLFF